This entry concerns a single T cell receptor (beta chain). What it binds is unknown. This entry comes from a study of response to subunit inactivated influenza vaccine. Findings of the study overall: Each seasonal influenza vaccination recruits few new T cells, the authors suggested.

TCRdb used MiXCR to reprocess the RT-PCR reads, holding one entry per CDR3 protein. The sample has about 780,000 distinct CDR3 sequences; around 18% are singletons. This sample comprised PBMCs from blood, obtained 5 days after vaccination. The receptor was isolated from a man aged 45-65 years who received an inactivated influenza vaccine.

The DNA for the CDR3 is TGCAGTGCTACGCGACAGGTGAACACAGATACGCAGTATTTT. As protein: CSATRQVNTDTQYF. The chain joins TRBV20-1 to TRBJ2-3, with D possibly matching TRBD1 (6 bases). Germline V gene data show CDR1 as DFQATT and CDR2 as SNEGSKA (reference sequence). The CDR3 is 14 residues long. The V gene lost 4 bases and the J gene lost 2 bases, with 13 bases spanning the gap.